The 10 T cell receptor beta chains given below trace back to one sample, sequenced in a study of T-cell reconstitution after alpha-beta-depleted transplantation in children. Preparation of the TCRbeta library was carried out with unique molecular identifiers. TCRdb called the PCR reads again in MiXCR, with one record for every CDR3 protein. This table holds about 500,000 distinct CDR3 sequences, 32% found once. The sequencing used PBMCs from the stem cell graft donor, collected from the stem cell graft. The source of these receptors is a human donor who donated a stem cell graft to a child with aplastic anemia.

This rearrangement joins TRBV5-1 to TRBJ1-1; D is ambiguous. The CDR3 is 13 residues long. V lost 1 base, J lost 4 bases, and 8 bases lay in between. Germline V CDR1 and CDR2: SGHRS, YFSETQ. For the CDR3, the DNA is TGCGCCAGCAGCTTGCTCATGAGCACTGAAGCTTTCTTT. Translating gives CASSLLMSTEAFF.

This clonotype was seen a few times. The genes are TRBV11-2 and TRBJ2-2, with D perhaps TRBD1 (6 bases). The CDR3 totals 16 residues. Germline values: CDR1 SGHAT, CDR2 FQNNGV. Between the trimmed V and J ends, which lost 2 bases and 5 bases, there was a span of 15 bases. Here the CDR3 DNA reads TGTGCCAGCAGCTTACAAATGGGGGCTGGAACCGGGGAGCTGTTTTTT. It yields the protein CASSLQMGAGTGELFF.

This clonotype has only a few counts. The chain links TRBV20-1 to TRBJ2-7, with D perhaps TRBD1 or TRBD2 (5 bases each). CDR1 and CDR2 (germline): DFQATT, SNEGSKA (reference sequence). V lost 6 bases, J lost 1 base, and 13 bases lay in between. This CDR3 contains 13 residues. CDR3 residues: CSAEGQVSYEQYF. The CDR3 DNA sequence: TGCAGTGCCGAGGGGCAGGTTTCCTACGAGCAGTACTTC.

The genes are TRBV20-1 and TRBJ1-6; 11 bases line up with TRBD1. Germline V gene lookup returns CDR1 DFQATT and CDR2 SNEGSKA (reference sequence). CDR3 length: 15 amino acids. V lost 3 bases, J lost 9 bases, and 7 bases stayed unmatched. The chain's CDR3 is CSARDRGQRGSPLHF. The CDR3 nucleotides are TGCAGTGCTAGGGACAGGGGGCAAAGGGGTTCACCCCTCCACTTT.

This clonotype has at least ten counts. The rearrangement joins TRBV29-1 to TRBJ1-2; D gene unclear. Germline loops: CDR1 SQVTM, CDR2 ANQGSEA. The V and J ends lost 4 bases and 8 bases respectively, with 11 bases between them. CDR3 length equals 11 residues. The CDR3 sequence: CSVVGSYGYTF. The CDR3, as DNA: TGCAGCGTTGTGGGGTCCTACGGCTACACCTTC.

There are a few counts of this clonotype. The chain combines TRBV27 with TRBJ2-3, with D tentatively TRBD1 (5 bases). The CDR3 has 12 residues. V lost 5 bases and J 5 bases, leaving 8 bases between the germline ends. Germline V gene data show CDR1 as MNHEY and CDR2 as SMNVEV (reference sequence). The CDR3 DNA reads TGTGCCAGCAGTACAGGTGAAGATACGCAGTATTTT. Translating it yields CASSTGEDTQYF.

In this sample, this clonotype turned up a few times. The chain uses TRBV29-1 and TRBJ2-3; 11 bases match TRBD1. Germline loops: CDR1 SQVTM, CDR2 ANQGSEA. CDR3 length: 14 residues. The ends lost 4 bases at V and 6 bases at J; junction bases unmatched: 6. The CDR3 region is CSVVGQGARDTQYF. CDR3 sequence (DNA): TGCAGCGTTGTCGGACAGGGGGCAAGGGATACGCAGTATTTT.

The CDR3 coding sequence is TGTGCCAGCAGCTCTCGGGACGACACAGATACGCAGTATTTT. Translated: CASSSRDDTDTQYF. This chain joins TRBV12-3 or TRBV12-4 and TRBJ2-3; D may correspond to TRBD1 or TRBD2 (5 bases each). Between the trimmed V and J ends, which lost 6 bases and 2 bases, there was a span of 12 bases. The CDR3 covers 14 residues.

This sequence joins TRBV5-6 and TRBJ1-5, with a possible D match to TRBD1 (6 bases). Germline CDR1 reads SGHDT; CDR2 reads YYEEEE. The CDR3 loop spans 17 amino acids. The V and J ends lost 3 bases and 7 bases respectively, with 23 bases between them. DNA for the CDR3: TGTGCCAGCAGCTCCCACAGGGTGGTGGATTCTGCACAGCCCCAGCATTTT. Translated: CASSSHRVVDSAQPQHF. The variable domain in full, with the rest retrieved from reference TRBV5-6 and TRBJ1-5, is DAGVTQSPTHLIKTRGQQVTLRCSPKSGHDTVSWYQQALGQGPQFIFQYYEEEERQRGNFPDRFSGHQFPNYSSELNVNALLLGDSALYLCASSSHRVVDSAQPQHFGDGTRLSIL.

At least ten counts were recorded for this clonotype. V usage is TRBV11-1 and J usage is TRBJ2-3; D is perhaps TRBD1 (6 bases). The length of the CDR3 is 18 residues. The V and J ends lost 5 bases and 8 bases respectively, with 29 bases between them. CDR1 is SGHAT, CDR2 FQDESV, per germline (reference sequence). CDR3 residues: CASSPLGGGGTYGGTQYF. In nucleotides, the CDR3 is TGTGCCAGCAGCCCCCTAGGGGGTGGCGGAACATACGGCGGTACGCAGTATTTT.